Listed here are 29 T cell receptor beta chains from one sample, sequenced in a study of cytomegalovirus exposure and HLA in healthy donors. Researchers ran the PCR with 60 Vbeta and 13 Jbeta primers. Repertoires were generated with immunoSEQ multiplex PCR, while TCRdb's copy carries only in-frame clones and drops some. The table records fewer than 250,000 clones, just under 75% of them present only once. Sequenced input: PBMCs. Receptors were obtained from a young man in good health and CMV-seropositive.

The V call is TRBV7-9, the J call TRBJ2-1, with 8 positions matching TRBD2. The CDR3 consists of 16 residues. J was trimmed by 4 bases and V by 5 bases; bases with no gene match: 10. Germline V gives CDR1 SEHNR, CDR2 FQNEAQ (reference sequence). Here the CDR3 reads CASSLRAGRGYNEQFF. CDR3 DNA: TGTGCCAGCAGCCTCCGGGCCGGGAGGGGGTACAATGAGCAGTTCTTC.

The rearrangement joins TRBV28 to TRBJ1-5; 7 nucleotides line up with TRBD1. The ends lost 4 bases at V and 4 bases at J; junction bases unmatched: 7. The CDR3 loop spans 15 amino acids. Per germline, CDR1 MDHEN and CDR2 SYDVKM. CDR3 in DNA: TGTGCCAGCAGTTCTACATCCAGGGGGAATCAGCCCCAGCATTTT. Protein: CASSSTSRGNQPQHF.

The CDR3 coding sequence is TGTGCCAGCAGCCCGGGTGCGAACACTGAAGCTTTCTTT. Translation: CASSPGANTEAFF. The chain employs TRBV7-2 and TRBJ1-1; unclear D gene. The CDR3 runs 13 residues. Trimming took off 5 bases at V and 1 base at J, with 8 bases between the two ends. The germline V gene has CDR1 SGHTA and CDR2 FQGNSA.

V and J are TRBV5-1 and TRBJ2-3, with D uncertain. The CDR3 is 14 residues long. CDR1 is SGHRS and CDR2 is YFSETQ in the germline V gene. V was pared by 0 bases and J by 0 bases, with 5 bases between. The DNA of the CDR3 is TGCGCCAGCAGCTTGGGGGCTAGCACAGATACGCAGTATTTT. As protein: CASSLGASTDTQYF.

The chain employs TRBV25-1 and TRBJ2-1; maybe TRBD2 (6 bases). Per the germline V gene, CDR1 is MGHDK and CDR2 is SYGVNS. The CDR3 totals 13 residues. The V gene lost 6 bases and the J gene lost 9 bases, with 15 bases spanning the gap. CDR3 in DNA: TGTGCCAGCAGGGTACTAGCTGGGGCTGAGCAGTTCTTC. Protein sequence: CASRVLAGAEQFF.

The V gene is TRBV28, the J gene TRBJ2-7; 13 positions match TRBD2. V gave up 5 bases and J gave up 3 bases; unmatched junction bases: 7. The CDR3 has 16 residues. CDR1 and CDR2 from the germline V gene are MDHEN and SYDVKM. The CDR3 loop is CASSPHGTSGVYEQYF. DNA for the CDR3: TGTGCCAGCAGTCCGCACGGGACTAGCGGGGTCTACGAGCAGTACTTC.

The V gene is TRBV6-5, the J gene TRBJ1-3; D gene unclear. This CDR3 comprises 15 residues. The V gene's germline CDR1 is MNHEY and CDR2 SVGAGI. Trimming shortened V by 0 bases and J by 1 base, and 7 bases separated the two germline ends. CDR3 nucleotides: TGTGCCAGCAGTTACTCATTAGTATCTGGAAACACCATATATTTT. It codes for CASSYSLVSGNTIYF.

V and J are TRBV7-9 and TRBJ2-5, with D tentatively TRBD1 (6 bases). The germline gives CDR1 SEHNR, CDR2 FQNEAQ (reference sequence). This CDR3 is 16 amino acids long. Between the trimmed V and J ends, which lost 0 bases and 1 base, there was a span of 12 bases. CDR3 bases: TGTGCCAGCAGCTTAGCTCTGGACAGACTCCAAGAGACCCAGTACTTC. It yields the protein CASSLALDRLQETQYF.

A single count supports this clone. The chain carries TRBV29-1 and TRBJ2-4; possible D gene TRBD1, 6 bases. Trimming took off 3 bases at V and 4 bases at J, with 7 bases between the two ends. The length of the CDR3 is 12 residues. Looked up from germline, CDR1 is SQVTM and CDR2 is ANQGSEA. Written as DNA, the CDR3 is TGCAGCGTTGACCAGGGGAAAAACATTCAGTACTTC. Its protein product is CSVDQGKNIQYF.

This chain uses TRBV4-1 with TRBJ1-2; D is perhaps TRBD1 (6 bases). The germline CDR1 and CDR2 sequences are MGHRA and YSYEKL. This CDR3 comprises 14 residues. V shed 1 base and J shed 8 bases, with 14 bases lying between them. The CDR3 reads CASSQGGRGSGYTF. CDR3 sequence (DNA): TGCGCCAGCAGCCAAGGGGGGCGTGGGAGCGGCTACACCTTC.

This sequence joins TRBV7-9 and TRBJ2-3; TRBD1 agrees at 7 bases. J was trimmed by 0 bases and V by 10 bases; bases with no gene match: 13. Germline V lookup: CDR1 SEHNR, CDR2 FQNEAQ (reference sequence). The CDR3 runs 16 residues. In nucleotides, the CDR3 is TGTGCCATCGATTACACCAGGGGGAAGAGCACAGATACGCAGTATTTT. Protein: CAIDYTRGKSTDTQYF.

The chain carries TRBV5-1 and TRBJ2-7, with 7 nucleotides matching TRBD1. The CDR3 consists of 13 residues. Trimming took 2 bases from V and 5 from J; bases not matched to a gene: 4. CDR1 is SGHRS, CDR2 YFSETQ, per germline. The CDR3: CASSLQQGNEQYF. The CDR3 bases are TGCGCCAGCAGCTTACAACAGGGGAACGAGCAGTACTTC.

V is TRBV7-2 and J is TRBJ2-5, with TRBD2 identical over 11 bases. The germline CDR1 and CDR2 sequences are SGHTA and FQGNSA. V gave up 2 bases and J gave up 6 bases; unmatched junction bases: 5. The CDR3 contains 15 residues. In DNA form, the CDR3 reads TGTGCCAGCAGCTTATCTAGCGGGGGGTTGAAGACCCAGTACTTC. As protein: CASSLSSGGLKTQYF.

This clone was detected a few times. The chain joins TRBV5-6 to TRBJ2-7; D is perhaps TRBD1 (6 bases). The ends were cut back, 1 base at V and 4 bases at J, with 12 bases in the middle. The germline V gene encodes CDR1 SGHDT and CDR2 YYEEEE. The length of the CDR3 is 14 residues. The CDR3 nucleotides read TGTGCCAGCAGCTTGCAGGGGCTGGAGTACGAGCAGTACTTC. Translated, it gives CASSLQGLEYEQYF.

This clone has just a few counts. V is TRBV13 and J is TRBJ1-1, with D perhaps matching TRBD1 (5 bases). Trimming removed 0 bases at V and 11 bases at J, with 13 bases between. Germline assignment: CDR1 PRHDT and CDR2 FYEKMQ (reference sequence). The CDR3 is made up of 13 amino acids. The CDR3 coding sequence is TGTGCCAGCAGCTTAGGACGCATAAAGGGGGCTTTCTTT. It translates to CASSLGRIKGAFF.

The genes are TRBV6-1 and TRBJ1-3, with 7 bases that match TRBD1. The CDR3 sequence is 15 residues long. Germline V gene lookup returns CDR1 MNHNS and CDR2 SASEGT. With 5 bases clipped from V and 0 bases from J, the junction kept 4 bases outside the gene matches. The DNA for the CDR3 is TGTGCCAGCAGTAGGGACAGCATCTCTGGAAACACCATATATTTT. Amino acid sequence: CASSRDSISGNTIYF.

This rearrangement joins TRBV7-2 to TRBJ1-2; D unresolved. The CDR3 is 12 residues long. Germline V gene lookup returns CDR1 SGHTA and CDR2 FQGNSA. The germline V and J ends were trimmed by 1 base and 5 bases, with 5 bases remaining between them. CDR3 DNA sequence: TGTGCCAGCAGCTTAGACTCGTATGGCTACACCTTC. This gives the protein CASSLDSYGYTF.

The gene calls are TRBV18 and TRBJ1-4, with 9 nucleotides matching TRBD1. There are 15 residues in the CDR3. Per the germline V gene, CDR1 is KGHSH and CDR2 is LQKENI. The V segment lost 5 bases and the J segment 8 bases; nucleotides outside the gene matches: 9. CDR3 nucleotides: TGTGCCAGCTCAGCGTCCGGGACAGGGTCGGAAAAACTGTTTTTT. The encoded protein is CASSASGTGSEKLFF.

This clone was counted a few times. V and J are TRBV7-9 and TRBJ1-1; 9 bases align to TRBD1. CDR3 length: 12 residues. Trimming at V came to 3 bases and at J to 10 bases, leaving 3 bases not matched to a gene. CDR1 and CDR2 from the germline V gene are SEHNR and FQNEAQ (reference sequence). In DNA form, the CDR3 reads TGTGCCAGCAGCTTTACAGGGGGCGGAGCTTTCTTT. As protein: CASSFTGGGAFF.

The sample holds one count of this clone. The chain employs TRBV5-1 and TRBJ2-1, with D tentatively TRBD2 (5 bases). The CDR3 contains 15 residues. The V end lost 4 bases, the J end lost 1 base, and 12 bases lay between the germline ends. Germline assignment: CDR1 SGHRS and CDR2 YFSETQ. This CDR3 reads CASSPGRVSYNEQFF. The DNA for the CDR3 is TGCGCCAGCAGCCCGGGGAGAGTTTCCTACAATGAGCAGTTCTTC.

The V call is TRBV19, the J call TRBJ2-1; the D gene is possibly TRBD2 (6 bases). The germline CDR1 and CDR2 sequences are LNHDA and SQIVND (reference sequence). The CDR3 consists of 13 residues. Trimming removed 9 bases from V and 8 bases from J, with 17 bases in between. In DNA, the CDR3 is TGTGCCAGCCAAGGCGGAGGGGTACATGAGCAGTTCTTC. Amino acids: CASQGGGVHEQFF.

The chain uses TRBV2 and TRBJ1-1; 7 bases agree with TRBD1. The CDR3 covers 12 residues. The trim removed 6 bases at V and 9 bases at J, leaving 7 bases unmatched. The germline CDR1 and CDR2 sequences are SNHLY and FYNNEI. The chain's CDR3 is CASRPQGWKAFF. The CDR3 nucleotides read TGTGCCAGCAGACCACAGGGGTGGAAAGCTTTCTTT.

The genes are TRBV4-1 and TRBJ2-7, with 7 positions matching TRBD2. Losses at the gene ends were 1 base for V and 9 bases for J; bases not matched to a gene: 15. The length of the CDR3 is 16 residues. Germline V gives CDR1 MGHRA, CDR2 YSYEKL. The CDR3 reads CASSQGATGGRSVQYF. CDR3 nucleotides: TGCGCCAGCAGCCAAGGGGCTACGGGAGGCCGGTCGGTGCAGTACTTC.

This chain uses TRBV6-1 with TRBJ1-5; D unclear. Trimming shortened V by 1 base and J by 4 bases, and 8 bases separated the two germline ends. Germline values: CDR1 MNHNS, CDR2 SASEGT. CDR3 size: 14 residues. The CDR3 sequence: CASSEVNGNQPQHF. The CDR3 DNA reads TGTGCCAGCAGTGAAGTAAACGGGAATCAGCCCCAGCATTTT.

The chain combines TRBV7-8 with TRBJ2-7; weak D call: TRBD1 (5 bases). V lost 4 bases to trimming and J lost 1 base, with 11 bases between them. The CDR3 is made up of 14 amino acids. Germline-derived CDR1 and CDR2 are SGHVS and FQNEAQ. CDR3 sequence (DNA): TGTGCCAGCAGCTCGCGACAGACGTCCTACGAGCAGTACTTC. Encoded protein: CASSSRQTSYEQYF.

This clone was counted only a few times. The chain joins TRBV7-6 to TRBJ2-1; D call uncertain. With 5 bases removed from V and 6 bases from J, the gap between germline ends came to 8 bases. The CDR3 is 12 amino acids. CDR1 and CDR2 from the germline V gene are SGHVS and FNYEAQ. The CDR3 loop is CASSPYTNEQFF. The DNA for the CDR3 is TGTGCCAGCAGCCCTTACACCAATGAGCAGTTCTTC.

The chain is built from TRBV15 and TRBJ2-3; unclear D gene. Trimming shortened V by 1 base and J by 3 bases, and 8 bases separated the two germline ends. The CDR3 extends over 14 amino acids. In germline, CDR1 is LNHNV, CDR2 YYDKDF (reference sequence). CDR3 coding DNA: TGTGCCACCAGCAGAGGACCGGAGACAGATACGCAGTATTTT. It translates to CATSRGPETDTQYF.

The chain carries TRBV5-1 and TRBJ2-2, with 7 bases identical to TRBD2. V shed 0 bases, J shed 5 bases, and the junction held 4 bases outside the gene matches. Germline V gene data show CDR1 as SGHRS and CDR2 as YFSETQ. CDR3 length equals 15 residues. The CDR3 reads CASSLGLAETGELFF. Written as DNA, the CDR3 is TGCGCCAGCAGCTTGGGACTAGCAGAAACCGGGGAGCTGTTTTTT.

This clone was detected only a few times. This sequence joins TRBV5-1 and TRBJ1-1; 7 positions agree with TRBD1. Losses at the gene ends were 2 bases for V and 6 bases for J; bases not matched to a gene: 16. CDR3 size: 17 residues. Germline assignment: CDR1 SGHRS and CDR2 YFSETQ. For the CDR3, the DNA is TGCGCCAGCAGCTTTGGACGCGGACAGGCCGGGACAGCTGAAGCTTTCTTT. This sequence encodes CASSFGRGQAGTAEAFF. Drawing the rest from reference TRBV5-1 and TRBJ1-1, the complete variable domain is KAGVTQTPRYLIKTRGQQVTLSCSPISGHRSVSWYQQTPGQGLQFLFEYFSETQRNKGNFPGRFSGRQFSNSRSEMNVSTLELGDSALYLCASSFGRGQAGTAEAFFGQGTRLTVV.